The subject of this entry is one T cell receptor beta chain. This entry comes from a study of blood T cell repertoires in COVID-19. As originally analysed: Estimates of nucleated cell counts were drawn from the amplification of reference gene primers. Repertoires were generated with immunoSEQ multiplex PCR, while TCRdb's copy carries only in-frame clones and drops some. For V, J and clone size, that table is used; D and trimming come from the DNA. The profile covers tens of thousands of clones, with roughly 90% appearing a single time and approximately 12% taken by the ten largest. This TCR came from a man aged 60 to 75 with active COVID-19. Sequencing was done on a sample of peripheral blood.

The CDR3 reads CASSLEQNYGYTF. DNA for the CDR3: TGTGCCAGCAGCTTGGAACAGAACTATGGCTACACCTTC. This chain links TRBV5-6 with TRBJ1-2; no clear D gene. CDR3 length equals 13 residues. The V end lost 0 bases, the J end lost 2 bases, and 5 bases lay between the germline ends. The germline gives CDR1 SGHDT, CDR2 YYEEEE.